This T cell receptor (beta chain) appears in the sequencing data of a study of blood T cell repertoires in COVID-19. Study summary: Acute and convalescent COVID-19 samples came from the United States, Italy and Spain.

In the original workflow: Estimation of nucleated cell counts relied on the amplification of reference gene primers. Some clones are missing from TCRdb's copy, which holds only in-frame ones; the method was immunoSEQ multiplex PCR. V, J and clone size were drawn from that table, and D and trimming were deduced from the DNA. Of 300,000 to 350,000 clones listed, roughly 90% are singletons. The germline V gene has CDR1 MGHRA and CDR2 YSYEKL. The germline V and J ends were trimmed by 0 bases and 4 bases, with 9 bases remaining between them. The CDR3 is made up of 14 amino acids. Participant-reported clinical history was the basis for cohort assignment. Exposed enrollees had met someone with a PCR-confirmed or clinician-diagnosed COVID-19 case at some point within the 2 weeks before study entry.

Sequenced: PBMCs or T cells enriched from blood (not recorded which). The clonotype comes from a woman aged 25 to 45 who had been exposed to COVID-19. J is TRBJ1-2 and V is TRBV4-1; D might be TRBD1 (6 bases). CDR3 bases: TGCGCCAGCAGCCAAGATGGACAGTTCTATGGCTACACCTTC. Amino acids: CASSQDGQFYGYTF.